Each of the 10 T cell receptor beta chains below was sequenced from the same sample in a study of blood T cell repertoires in COVID-19. TCRdb's copy holds only in-frame clones and misses some; the assay was immunoSEQ multiplex PCR. The repertoire has a few hundred thousand clones, around 89% of them found once; the top ten carry under 0.95%. Material: peripheral blood. The source of these receptors is a man aged 30 to 45 with acute or convalescent COVID-19.

This chain joins TRBV15 and TRBJ2-3; possible D gene TRBD2, 7 bases. CDR1 is LNHNV, CDR2 YYDKDF, per germline (reference sequence). CDR3 length: 14 amino acids. Trimming pared 4 bases from V and 7 bases from J, leaving 15 bases between. CDR3 in amino acids: CATSMVGGRNTQYF. The CDR3 nucleotides read TGTGCCACCAGCATGGTGGGGGGGCGAAATACGCAGTATTTT.

This clone has just one count. The chain recombines TRBV11-2 with TRBJ1-5; no firm D call. CDR1 is SGHAT, CDR2 FQNNGV, per germline. This CDR3 contains 13 residues. Trimming shortened V by 2 bases and J by 5 bases, and 7 bases separated the two germline ends. The CDR3 sequence: CASSLSLDQPQHF. CDR3 DNA: TGTGCCAGCAGCTTAAGCCTGGATCAGCCCCAGCATTTT.

The chain combines TRBV7-9 with TRBJ1-1; D possibly corresponds to TRBD1 (5 bases). CDR1 SEHNR and CDR2 FQNEAQ come from the germline V gene (reference sequence). V lost 6 bases to trimming and J lost 4 bases, with 9 bases between them. CDR3 size: 12 residues. CDR3 sequence (DNA): TGTGCCAGCAGAATAGGGGTCACTGAAGCTTTCTTT. It specifies CASRIGVTEAFF.

V is TRBV6-5 and J is TRBJ1-2; 10 bases fit TRBD1. After removal of 6 bases from V and 6 bases from J, the junction contained 4 bases not matched to a gene. CDR1 MNHEY and CDR2 SVGAGI come from the germline V gene. The CDR3 is 13 residues long. CDR3 sequence reads: CASRGTGVNGYTF. DNA for the CDR3: TGTGCCAGCAGAGGGACAGGGGTTAATGGCTACACCTTC.

J is TRBJ1-2 and V is TRBV9; 12 bases map to TRBD1. V shed 3 bases and J 4 bases; nucleotides not matched to a gene: 10. The germline gives CDR1 SGDLS, CDR2 YYNGEE. This CDR3 is 17 amino acids long. CDR3 coding DNA: TGTGCCAGCAGCGATCCGGGACAGGGGGCGCGGGCCTATGGCTACACCTTC. Translated, it gives CASSDPGQGARAYGYTF.

The chain recombines TRBV9 with TRBJ2-7; D is perhaps TRBD1 (5 bases). Germline V CDR1 and CDR2: SGDLS, YYNGEE. CDR3 length equals 15 residues. V lost 3 bases and J 0 bases, leaving 13 bases between the germline ends. CDR3 coding DNA: TGTGCCAGCAGCGGGGGCGACATTTACTCCTACGAGCAGTACTTC. Protein sequence: CASSGGDIYSYEQYF.

V and J are TRBV15 and TRBJ2-1, with 11 nucleotides matching TRBD2. The V gene's germline CDR1 is LNHNV and CDR2 YYDKDF (reference sequence). V lost 0 bases, J lost 3 bases, and 7 bases stayed unmatched. The length of the CDR3 is 18 residues. The CDR3 bases are TGTGCCACCAGCAGAGACCTGGCTAGCGGGGGGCGCTACAATGAGCAGTTCTTC. This gives the protein CATSRDLASGGRYNEQFF.

This chain joins TRBV19 and TRBJ1-3, with D possibly matching TRBD1 (6 bases). V was pared by 2 bases and J by 0 bases, with 14 bases between. Germline CDR1 and CDR2: LNHDA and SQIVND (reference sequence). The CDR3 extends over 17 amino acids. The CDR3 is CASSITGPGFSGNTIYF. The CDR3 nucleotides read TGTGCCAGTAGTATAACAGGGCCCGGATTCTCTGGAAACACCATATATTTT.

The V and J genes are TRBV2 and TRBJ2-4; TRBD1 is a possible D gene (5 bases). This CDR3 has 13 residues. Germline CDR1 is SNHLY and CDR2 is FYNNEI. V was shortened by 5 bases and J by 5 bases, with 10 bases between the two germline ends. CDR3 sequence reads: CASSNEGENIQYF. CDR3 coding DNA: TGTGCCAGCAGTAATGAAGGGGAAAACATTCAGTACTTC.

The V gene is TRBV19, the J gene TRBJ2-3; unclear D gene. The germline CDR1 and CDR2 sequences are LNHDA and SQIVND (reference sequence). Trimming pared 7 bases from V and 3 bases from J, leaving 11 bases between. The CDR3 is 13 amino acids. Written as DNA, the CDR3 is TGTGCCAGTAAAGAGAGGCCGACAGATACGCAGTATTTT. Translating gives CASKERPTDTQYF.